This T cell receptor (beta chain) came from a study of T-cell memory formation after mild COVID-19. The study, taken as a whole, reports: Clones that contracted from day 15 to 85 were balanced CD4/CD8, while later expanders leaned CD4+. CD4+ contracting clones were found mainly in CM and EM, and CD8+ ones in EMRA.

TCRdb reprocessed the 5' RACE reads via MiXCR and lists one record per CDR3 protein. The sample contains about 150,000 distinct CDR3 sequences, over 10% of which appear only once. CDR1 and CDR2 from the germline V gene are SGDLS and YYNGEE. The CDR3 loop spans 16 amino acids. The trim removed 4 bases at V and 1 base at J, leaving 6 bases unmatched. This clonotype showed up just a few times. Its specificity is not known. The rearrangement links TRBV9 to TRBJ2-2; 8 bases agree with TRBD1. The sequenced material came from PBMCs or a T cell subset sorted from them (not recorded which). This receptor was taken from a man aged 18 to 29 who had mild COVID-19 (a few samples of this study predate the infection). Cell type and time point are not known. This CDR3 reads CASSSTGTGNTGELFF. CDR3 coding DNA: TGTGCCAGCAGCTCAACCGGGACAGGGAACACCGGGGAGCTGTTTTTT.